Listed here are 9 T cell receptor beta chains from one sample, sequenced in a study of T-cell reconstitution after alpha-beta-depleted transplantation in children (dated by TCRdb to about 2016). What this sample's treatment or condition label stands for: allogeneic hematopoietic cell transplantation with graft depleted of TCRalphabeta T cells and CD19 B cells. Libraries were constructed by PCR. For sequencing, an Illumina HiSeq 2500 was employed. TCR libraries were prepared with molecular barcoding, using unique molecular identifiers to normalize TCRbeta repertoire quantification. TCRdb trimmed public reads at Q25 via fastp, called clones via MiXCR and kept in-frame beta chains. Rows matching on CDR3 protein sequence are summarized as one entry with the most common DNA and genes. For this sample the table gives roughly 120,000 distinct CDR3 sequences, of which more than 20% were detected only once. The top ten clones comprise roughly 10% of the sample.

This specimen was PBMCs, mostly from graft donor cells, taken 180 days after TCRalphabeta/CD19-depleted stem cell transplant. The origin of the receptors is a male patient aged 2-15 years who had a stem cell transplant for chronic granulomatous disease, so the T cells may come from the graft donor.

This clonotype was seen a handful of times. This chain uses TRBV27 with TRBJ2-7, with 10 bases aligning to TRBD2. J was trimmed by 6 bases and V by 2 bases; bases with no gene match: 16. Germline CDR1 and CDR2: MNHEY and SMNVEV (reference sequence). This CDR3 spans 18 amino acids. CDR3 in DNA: TGTGCCAGCAGTTTAGCAGGGCTAGCGGGGGATGGAGGGAGCGAGCAGTACTTC. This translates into CASSLAGLAGDGGSEQYF.

DNA of the CDR3: TGTGCCAGCAGCCCCCGACACAACACCGGGGAGCTGTTTTTT. This sequence encodes CASSPRHNTGELFF. The J gene is TRBJ2-2, the V gene TRBV9, with D hard to call. The V gene lost 4 bases and the J gene lost 2 bases, with 9 bases spanning the gap. The CDR3 is 14 residues long. Germline V CDR1 and CDR2: SGDLS, YYNGEE.

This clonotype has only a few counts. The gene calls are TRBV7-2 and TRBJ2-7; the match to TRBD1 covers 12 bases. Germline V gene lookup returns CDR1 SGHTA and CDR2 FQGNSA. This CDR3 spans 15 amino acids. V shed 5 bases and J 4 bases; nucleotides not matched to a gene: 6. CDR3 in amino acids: CASSTGTGGKYEQYF. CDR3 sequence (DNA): TGTGCCAGCAGCACAGGGACAGGGGGCAAATACGAGCAGTACTTC.

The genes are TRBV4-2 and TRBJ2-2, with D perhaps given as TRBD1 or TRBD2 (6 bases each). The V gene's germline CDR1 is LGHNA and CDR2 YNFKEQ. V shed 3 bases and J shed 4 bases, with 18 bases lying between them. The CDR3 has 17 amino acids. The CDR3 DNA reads TGTGCCAGCAGCCAGTCCCGTGGGGGGCTGGGCACCGGGGAGCTGTTTTTT. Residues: CASSQSRGGLGTGELFF.

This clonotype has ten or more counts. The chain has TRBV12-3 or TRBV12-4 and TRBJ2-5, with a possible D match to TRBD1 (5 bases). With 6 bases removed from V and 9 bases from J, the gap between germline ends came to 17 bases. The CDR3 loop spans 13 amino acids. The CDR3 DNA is TGTGCCAGCAGCCCAGATGGGGCCCCGGCCCAGTACTTC. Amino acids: CASSPDGAPAQYF.

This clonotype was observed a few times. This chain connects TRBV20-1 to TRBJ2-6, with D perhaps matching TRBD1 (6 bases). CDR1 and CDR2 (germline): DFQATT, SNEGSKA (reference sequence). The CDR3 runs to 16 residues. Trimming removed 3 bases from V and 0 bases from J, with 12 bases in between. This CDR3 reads CSARGRDNSGANVLTF. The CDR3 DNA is TGCAGTGCTAGGGGCAGGGACAACTCTGGGGCCAACGTCCTGACTTTC.

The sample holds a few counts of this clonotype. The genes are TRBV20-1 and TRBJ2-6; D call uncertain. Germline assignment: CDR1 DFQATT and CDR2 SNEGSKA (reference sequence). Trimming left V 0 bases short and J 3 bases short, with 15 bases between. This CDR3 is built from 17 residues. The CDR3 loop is CSAREPPGGLGANVLTF. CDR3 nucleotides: TGCAGTGCTAGAGAACCCCCCGGTGGCCTTGGGGCCAACGTCCTGACTTTC.

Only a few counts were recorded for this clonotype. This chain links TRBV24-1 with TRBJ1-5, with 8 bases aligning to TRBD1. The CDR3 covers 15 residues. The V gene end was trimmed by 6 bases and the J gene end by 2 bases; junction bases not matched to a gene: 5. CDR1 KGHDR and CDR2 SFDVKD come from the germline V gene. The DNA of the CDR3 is TGTGCCACCAGTACAGGGGGGACTGGCAATCAGCCCCAGCATTTT. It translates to CATSTGGTGNQPQHF.

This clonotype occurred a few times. The CDR3 bases are TGTGCCAGCGGACCACCGTACGAGCAGTACTTC. Translation: CASGPPYEQYF. The chain carries TRBV6-6 and TRBJ2-7; D gene uncertain. The CDR3 runs 11 residues. The germline CDR1 and CDR2 sequences are MNHNY and SVGAGI (reference sequence). Between the trimmed V and J ends, which lost 8 bases and 4 bases, there was a span of 9 bases.